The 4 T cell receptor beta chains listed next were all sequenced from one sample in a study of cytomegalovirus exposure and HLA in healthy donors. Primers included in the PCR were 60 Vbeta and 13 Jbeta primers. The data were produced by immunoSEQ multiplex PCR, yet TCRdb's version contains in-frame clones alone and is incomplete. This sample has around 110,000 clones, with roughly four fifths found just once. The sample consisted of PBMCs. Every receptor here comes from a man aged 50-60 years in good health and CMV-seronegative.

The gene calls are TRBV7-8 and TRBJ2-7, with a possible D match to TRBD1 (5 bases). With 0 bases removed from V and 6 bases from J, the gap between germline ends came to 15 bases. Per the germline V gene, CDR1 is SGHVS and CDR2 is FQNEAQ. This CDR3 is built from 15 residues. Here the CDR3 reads CASSLANQGSGEQYV. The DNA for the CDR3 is TGTGCCAGCAGCTTAGCGAACCAGGGCAGTGGCGAGCAGTACGTC.

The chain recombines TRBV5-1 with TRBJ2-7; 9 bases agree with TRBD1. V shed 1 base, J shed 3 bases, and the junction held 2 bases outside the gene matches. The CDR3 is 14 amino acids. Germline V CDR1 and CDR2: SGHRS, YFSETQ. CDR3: CASSLPGQGYEQYF. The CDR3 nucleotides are TGCGCCAGCAGCTTGCCGGGACAGGGCTACGAGCAGTACTTC.

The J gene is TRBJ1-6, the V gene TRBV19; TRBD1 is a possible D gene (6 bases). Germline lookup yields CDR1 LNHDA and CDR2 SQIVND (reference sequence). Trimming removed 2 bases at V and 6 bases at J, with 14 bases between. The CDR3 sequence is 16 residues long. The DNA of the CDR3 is TGTGCCAGTAGTATACAAATTGGACAGATTAATTCACCCCTCCACTTT. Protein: CASSIQIGQINSPLHF.

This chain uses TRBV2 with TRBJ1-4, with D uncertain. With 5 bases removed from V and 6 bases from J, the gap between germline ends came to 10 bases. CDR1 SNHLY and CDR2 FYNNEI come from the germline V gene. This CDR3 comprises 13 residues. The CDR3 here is CASSLSRDEKLFF. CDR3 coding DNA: TGTGCCAGCAGTCTCTCTCGAGATGAAAAACTGTTTTTT.